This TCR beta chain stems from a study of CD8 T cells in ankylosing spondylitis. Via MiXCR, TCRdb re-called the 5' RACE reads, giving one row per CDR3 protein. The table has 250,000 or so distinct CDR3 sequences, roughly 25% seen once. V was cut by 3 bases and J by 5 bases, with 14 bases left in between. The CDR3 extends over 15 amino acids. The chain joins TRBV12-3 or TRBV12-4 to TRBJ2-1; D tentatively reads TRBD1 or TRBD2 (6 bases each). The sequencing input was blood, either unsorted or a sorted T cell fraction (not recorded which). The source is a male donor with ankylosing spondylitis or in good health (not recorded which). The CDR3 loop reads CASSFRGAGDNEQFF. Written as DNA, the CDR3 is TGTGCCAGCAGTTTTAGGGGGGCTGGGGACAATGAGCAGTTCTTC.